This passage covers 31 T cell receptor beta chains from one sample sequenced in a study of cytomegalovirus exposure and HLA in healthy donors. Sequenced by immunoSEQ multiplex PCR; TCRdb stores in-frame clones only, minus some. The sample carries some 43,000 clones, around nine tenths recorded once. The sequencing sample was made of PBMCs. Receptors originate from a man aged 18 to 30 in good health and CMV-seronegative.

The rearrangement links TRBV11-2 to TRBJ1-1; a weak D match, TRBD1 (5 bases). Trimming stripped 3 bases from V and 0 bases from J, with 8 bases between. Germline V CDR1 and CDR2: SGHAT, FQNNGV. The CDR3 length is 14 residues. Here the CDR3 reads CASSLGLMNTEAFF. The DNA of the CDR3 is TGTGCCAGCAGCTTGGGACTTATGAACACTGAAGCTTTCTTT.

This clone has more than one count but fewer than ten. The J gene is TRBJ2-1, the V gene TRBV4-2, with 11 bases matching TRBD2. Germline CDR1 is LGHNA and CDR2 is YNFKEQ. The CDR3 extends over 17 amino acids. The V segment lost 0 bases and the J segment 1 base; nucleotides outside the gene matches: 2. CDR3 in DNA: TGTGCCAGCAGCCAAGACAGGACTAGCGGGTCCTACAATGAGCAGTTCTTC. Protein product: CASSQDRTSGSYNEQFF.

This chain connects TRBV5-1 to TRBJ1-1; weak D call: TRBD1 (6 bases). Germline V gene data show CDR1 as SGHRS and CDR2 as YFSETQ. V was trimmed by 4 bases and J by 1 base, leaving 11 bases between them. The CDR3 has 14 amino acids. This chain's CDR3 is CASSVQGANTEAFF. The CDR3 DNA reads TGCGCCAGCAGCGTACAGGGCGCGAACACTGAAGCTTTCTTT. The full variable domain, rest sourced from reference TRBV5-1 and TRBJ1-1, is KAGVTQTPRYLIKTRGQQVTLSCSPISGHRSVSWYQQTPGQGLQFLFEYFSETQRNKGNFPGRFSGRQFSNSRSEMNVSTLELGDSALYLCASSVQGANTEAFFGQGTRLTVV.

This clone is medium-sized. The chain couples TRBV7-9 to TRBJ2-5, with 10 bases fitting TRBD2. CDR1 and CDR2 (germline): SEHNR, FQNEAQ (reference sequence). Germline trimming cut 5 bases from V and 5 bases from J; bases unmatched to any gene: 11. The CDR3 has 16 amino acids. The CDR3 spells CASSPPSGGALETQYF. The DNA for the CDR3 is TGTGCCAGCAGCCCCCCCAGCGGGGGGGCCCTGGAGACCCAGTACTTC.

The chain combines TRBV6-1 with TRBJ2-5, with 12 bases fitting TRBD2. J lost 4 bases, V lost 2 bases, and 2 bases had no gene match. CDR1 is MNHNS and CDR2 is SASEGT in the germline V gene. The CDR3 covers 15 residues. In DNA form, the CDR3 reads TGTGCCAGCAGTGAACTAGCGGGAGGGCCAGAGACCCAGTACTTC. As protein: CASSELAGGPETQYF.

CDR3 sequence: CASSSGLAGAILSYNEQFF. DNA of the CDR3: TGTGCCAGCAGTTCGGGACTAGCGGGAGCCATCCTCTCCTACAATGAGCAGTTCTTC. The rearrangement uses TRBV28 and TRBJ2-1, with 14 bases fitting TRBD2. Trimming removed 4 bases from V and 0 bases from J; junction bases left unmatched: 8. CDR3 length equals 19 residues. Per the germline V gene, CDR1 is MDHEN and CDR2 is SYDVKM.

The chain couples TRBV4-3 to TRBJ1-2; perhaps TRBD1 as D (5 bases). V was cut by 3 bases and J by 3 bases, with 14 bases left in between. The CDR3 length is 15 residues. In germline, CDR1 is LGHNA, CDR2 YSLEER. CDR3: CASSQRRGADYGYTF. As DNA, the CDR3 is TGCGCCAGCAGCCAGCGGAGGGGCGCGGACTATGGCTACACCTTC.

The genes are TRBV11-3 and TRBJ2-1; the D is unclear. The CDR3 consists of 15 residues. V lost 1 base to trimming and J lost 0 bases, with 7 bases between them. Germline CDR1 SGHNT, CDR2 YENEEA. The CDR3 region is CASSLGYSSYNEQFF. The CDR3 nucleotides are TGTGCCAGCAGCTTAGGCTACAGCTCCTACAATGAGCAGTTCTTC. Full variable domain (rest looked up from reference TRBV11-3 and TRBJ2-1): EAGVVQSPRYKIIEKKQPVAFWCNPISGHNTLYWYLQNLGQGPELLIRYENEEAVDDSQLPKDRFSAERLKGVDSTLKIQPAELGDSAVYLCASSLGYSSYNEQFFGPGTRLTVL.

The chain employs TRBV19 and TRBJ1-1; 10 positions match TRBD1. The CDR3 is 16 amino acids. Germline lookup yields CDR1 LNHDA and CDR2 SQIVND (reference sequence). The V gene end was trimmed by 5 bases and the J gene end by 1 base; junction bases not matched to a gene: 7. The CDR3, as DNA: TGTGCCAGTAGTGTTAGGACAGGGGGAAAGAACACTGAAGCTTTCTTT. It translates to CASSVRTGGKNTEAFF.

The V and J genes are TRBV7-3 and TRBJ2-3; 7 bases line up with TRBD1. Germline V gene data show CDR1 as SGHTA and CDR2 as FQGTGA. The length of the CDR3 is 14 residues. Trimming removed 4 bases from V and 3 bases from J; junction bases left unmatched: 4. As DNA, the CDR3 is TGTGCCAGCAGCTCGAGACAGGGAACAGATACGCAGTATTTT. It yields the protein CASSSRQGTDTQYF.

In DNA form, the CDR3 reads TGTGCCAGCACTTGGGACAGGGGCAATCAGCCCCAGCATTTT. It codes for CASTWDRGNQPQHF. The rearrangement links TRBV28 to TRBJ1-5; 9 positions match TRBD1. The CDR3 runs to 14 residues. The germline gives CDR1 MDHEN, CDR2 SYDVKM. V shed 7 bases, J shed 2 bases, and the junction held 3 bases outside the gene matches.

The V call is TRBV7-2, the J call TRBJ2-6; D is possibly TRBD2 (5 bases). Trimming removed 0 bases from V and 2 bases from J, with 8 bases in between. CDR1 is SGHTA, CDR2 FQGNSA, per germline. The CDR3 has 16 amino acids. The DNA of the CDR3 is TGTGCCAGCAGCTTAGCGAGGGTAGCTGGGGCCAACGTCCTGACTTTC. This encodes CASSLARVAGANVLTF.

The rearrangement uses TRBV19 and TRBJ1-5; D call uncertain. Germline loops: CDR1 LNHDA, CDR2 SQIVND (reference sequence). This CDR3 is 14 amino acids long. Trimming stripped 10 bases from V and 0 bases from J, with 13 bases between. In nucleotides, the CDR3 is TGTGCCACCCACCCGGGTTTTAGCAATCAGCCCCAGCATTTT. As protein: CATHPGFSNQPQHF.

The CDR3: CARSLLGTRSTDTQYF. CDR3 in DNA: TGTGCCAGAAGCTTGCTTGGGACACGTAGCACAGATACGCAGTATTTT. V usage is TRBV5-3 and J usage is TRBJ2-3, with D perhaps TRBD1 (6 bases). TRBV5-3 is an ORF, and what it does is uncertain. V lost 1 base to trimming and J lost 0 bases, with 12 bases between them. This CDR3 contains 16 residues.

This chain uses TRBV9 with TRBJ1-2; 9 nucleotides align to TRBD1. The CDR3 spans 14 residues. The germline V gene encodes CDR1 SGDLS and CDR2 YYNGEE. With V trimmed by 4 bases and J by 4 bases, 5 bases remained unmatched. The CDR3 nucleotides are TGTGCCAGCAGCCGGGACAGGGCAATCTATGGCTACACCTTC. This encodes CASSRDRAIYGYTF.

The gene calls are TRBV21-1 and TRBJ2-1; the table's TRBD2 call for D was not verified on the DNA. TRBV21-1 is given as a pseudogene. The CDR3 consists of 14 residues. CDR3: CASPPGSSYNEQFF. The DNA for the CDR3 is TGTGCCAGCCCCCCCGGGAGCTCCTACAATGAGCAGTTCTTC.

The V gene is TRBV28, the J gene TRBJ1-4; D unresolved. The CDR3 is made up of 15 amino acids. CDR1 is MDHEN and CDR2 is SYDVKM in the germline V gene. V lost 7 bases, J lost 3 bases, and 15 bases lay in between. The CDR3 reads CASTRFGIANEKLFF. CDR3 DNA: TGTGCCAGCACCCGATTCGGGATCGCTAATGAAAAACTGTTTTTT.

V gene TRBV18 combines with J gene TRBJ2-3, with 7 positions matching TRBD1. The CDR3 covers 14 residues. The germline CDR1 and CDR2 sequences are KGHSH and LQKENI. With V trimmed by 5 bases and J by 2 bases, 4 bases remained unmatched. The CDR3 nucleotides read TGTGCCAGCTCAAGGGGACAGAACACAGATACGCAGTATTTT. Translating it yields CASSRGQNTDTQYF.

CDR3 DNA: TGTGCCAGCAGTCCAGAAGGGACTACTCGCAGGACCCAGTACTTC. This sequence encodes CASSPEGTTRRTQYF. V gene TRBV7-9 combines with J gene TRBJ2-5; 7 bases are a match to TRBD2. Germline lookup yields CDR1 SEHNR and CDR2 FQNEAQ (reference sequence). The V gene end was trimmed by 6 bases and the J gene end by 7 bases; junction bases not matched to a gene: 14. CDR3 length equals 15 residues.

In regard to this clone: Since no conserved phenylalanine or tryptophan closes the CDR3, a read error is the likely cause. The chain couples TRBV7-6 to TRBJ1-1, with a tentative D call TRBD1 (5 bases). The CDR3 contains 14 residues. Germline CDR1 SGHVS, CDR2 FNYEAQ. V dropped 1 base and J dropped 7 bases, with 13 bases sitting between them. CDR3 in amino acids: CASSLGVEGLEAFL. CDR3 sequence (DNA): TGTGCCAGCAGCTTAGGGGTGGAGGGACTTGAAGCTTTCCTT.

The rearrangement joins TRBV28 to TRBJ2-5; TRBD2 matches at 13 bases. Per the germline V gene, CDR1 is MDHEN and CDR2 is SYDVKM. The J segment lost 4 bases and the V segment lost 5 bases, leaving 7 bases of the junction unmatched. The CDR3 has 16 residues. The CDR3 sequence: CASSTRTSGRLETQYF. CDR3 bases: TGTGCCAGCAGTACTCGGACTAGCGGGAGATTAGAGACCCAGTACTTC. The entire variable domain, with the rest obtained from reference TRBV28 and TRBJ2-5, is as follows: DVKVTQSSRYLVKRTGEKVFLECVQDMDHENMFWYRQDPGLGLRLIYFSYDVKMKEKGDIPEGYSVSREKKERFSLILESASTNQTSMYLCASSTRTSGRLETQYFGPGTRLLVL.

The chain joins TRBV18 to TRBJ2-7; D perhaps matches TRBD2 (5 bases). Trimming left V 2 bases short and J 3 bases short, with 20 bases between. Per germline, CDR1 KGHSH and CDR2 LQKENI. The CDR3 is 17 amino acids. The CDR3 nucleotides read TGTGCCAGCTCACCAAACCCGGCAGGAGGTCGGGGCTACGAGCAGTACTTC. Protein product: CASSPNPAGGRGYEQYF.

V is TRBV4-2 and J is TRBJ1-1, with 9 nucleotides matching TRBD1. Trimming at V came to 4 bases and at J to 1 base, leaving 7 bases not matched to a gene. The CDR3 length is 16 residues. CDR1 LGHNA and CDR2 YNFKEQ come from the germline V gene. The CDR3 DNA reads TGTGCCAGCAGCCCCCTTTTACAGGGGGCGAACACTGAAGCTTTCTTT. Encoded protein: CASSPLLQGANTEAFF.

V and J are TRBV5-1 and TRBJ2-3; TRBD2 matches 8 bases. After removal of 0 bases from V and 4 bases from J, the junction contained 7 bases not matched to a gene. CDR1 and CDR2 from the germline V gene are SGHRS and YFSETQ. This CDR3 has 16 residues. This chain's CDR3 is CASSLEVGGVSDTQYF. CDR3 nucleotides: TGCGCCAGCAGCTTGGAAGTCGGGGGGGTCTCAGATACGCAGTATTTT.

The genes are TRBV27 and TRBJ1-4; 7 positions agree with TRBD1. Germline V gene data show CDR1 as MNHEY and CDR2 as SMNVEV (reference sequence). Trimming cost V 9 bases and J 0 bases; bases outside gene matches: 10. The CDR3 is made up of 16 amino acids. The CDR3, as DNA: TGTGCCAGGGGACAGCCGATAATTGCAACTAATGAAAAACTGTTTTTT. Translating gives CARGQPIIATNEKLFF.

The V gene is TRBV7-9, the J gene TRBJ1-2, with 8 bases that match TRBD1. This CDR3 is built from 14 residues. The germline CDR1 and CDR2 sequences are SEHNR and FQNEAQ (reference sequence). V was clipped by 5 bases and J by 5 bases; unmatched bases: 7. This chain's CDR3 is CASSPGQGGYGYTF. CDR3 nucleotide sequence: TGTGCCAGCAGCCCCGGACAGGGCGGATATGGCTACACCTTC.

CDR3 amino acids: CASSQIRLSTEAFF. DNA for the CDR3: TGTGCCAGCAGCCAGATACGCTTGAGCACTGAAGCTTTCTTT. This chain links TRBV4-2 with TRBJ1-1, with unresolved D. The germline CDR1 and CDR2 sequences are LGHNA and YNFKEQ. Trimming took 3 bases from V and 4 from J, leaving 12 bases between them. This CDR3 is built from 14 residues.

To note about this clone: The same CDR3 arises from other DNA sequences in this sample as well. The chain combines TRBV6-1 with TRBJ1-4; the D gene is possibly TRBD1 (5 bases). The CDR3 covers 14 residues. Germline assignment: CDR1 MNHNS and CDR2 SASEGT. Trimming removed 6 bases at V and 5 bases at J, with 13 bases between. CDR3 amino acids: CASSERRGNEKLFF. Written as DNA, the CDR3 is TGTGCCAGCAGCGAAAGGAGGGGAAATGAAAAACTGTTTTTT.

The gene calls are TRBV5-4 and TRBJ1-5; D gene ambiguous. CDR3 length equals 15 residues. Trimming took off 0 bases at V and 5 bases at J, with 12 bases between the two ends. Per the germline V gene, CDR1 is SGHNT and CDR2 is YYREEE (reference sequence). CDR3 sequence (DNA): TGTGCCAGCAGCTTGGATGCGCAGGACTATCAGCCCCAGCATTTT. Protein sequence: CASSLDAQDYQPQHF.

J is TRBJ1-5 and V is TRBV15; 9 bases are shared with TRBD1. The germline V gene has CDR1 LNHNV and CDR2 YYDKDF (reference sequence). The CDR3 has 15 amino acids. Germline trimming cut 2 bases from V and 7 bases from J; bases unmatched to any gene: 6. Here the CDR3 DNA reads TGTGCCACCAGCAGAAAACAGGGGGCTAGGCAGCCCCAGCATTTT. Protein: CATSRKQGARQPQHF.

The chain joins TRBV11-3 to TRBJ2-2; 14 positions match TRBD2. Trimming removed 4 bases from V and 5 bases from J; junction bases left unmatched: 3. The CDR3 consists of 16 residues. Germline V gene lookup returns CDR1 SGHNT and CDR2 YENEEA. This chain's CDR3 is CASSSGLAGVTGELFF. The CDR3 DNA follows: TGTGCCAGCAGCTCGGGACTAGCGGGAGTAACCGGGGAGCTGTTTTTT.